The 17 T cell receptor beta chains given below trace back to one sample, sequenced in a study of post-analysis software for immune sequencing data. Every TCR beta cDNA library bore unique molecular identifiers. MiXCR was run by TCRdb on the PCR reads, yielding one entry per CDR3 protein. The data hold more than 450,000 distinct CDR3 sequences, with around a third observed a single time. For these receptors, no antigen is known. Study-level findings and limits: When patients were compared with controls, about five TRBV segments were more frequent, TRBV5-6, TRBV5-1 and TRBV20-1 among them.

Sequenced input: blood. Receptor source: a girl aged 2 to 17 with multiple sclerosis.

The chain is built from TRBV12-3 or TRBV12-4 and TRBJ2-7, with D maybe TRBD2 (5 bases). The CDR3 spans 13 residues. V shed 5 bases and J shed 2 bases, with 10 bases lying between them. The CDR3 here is CASSPSGTYEQYF. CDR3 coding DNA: TGTGCCAGCAGTCCGTCCGGGACCTACGAGCAGTACTTC.

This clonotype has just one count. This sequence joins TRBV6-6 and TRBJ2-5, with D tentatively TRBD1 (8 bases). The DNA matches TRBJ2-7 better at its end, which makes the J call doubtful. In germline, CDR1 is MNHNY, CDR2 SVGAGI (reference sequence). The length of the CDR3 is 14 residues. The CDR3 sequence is CASSYLTGGAEQYF. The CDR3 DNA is TGTGCCAGCAGTTACCTCACAGGGGGGGCCGAGCAGTACTTC.

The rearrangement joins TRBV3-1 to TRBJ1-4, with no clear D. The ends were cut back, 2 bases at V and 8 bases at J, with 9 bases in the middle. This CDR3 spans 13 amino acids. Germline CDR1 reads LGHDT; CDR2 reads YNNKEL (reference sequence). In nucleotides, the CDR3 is TGTGCCAGCAGCCAAACGGGCAAGGAAAAACTGTTTTTT. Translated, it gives CASSQTGKEKLFF.

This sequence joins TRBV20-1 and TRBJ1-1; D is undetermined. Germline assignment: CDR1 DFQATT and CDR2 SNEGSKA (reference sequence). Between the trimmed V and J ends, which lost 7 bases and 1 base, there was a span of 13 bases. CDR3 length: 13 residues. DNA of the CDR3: TGCAGTGTCCCGAGGATTGGGAACACTGAAGCTTTCTTT. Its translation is CSVPRIGNTEAFF.

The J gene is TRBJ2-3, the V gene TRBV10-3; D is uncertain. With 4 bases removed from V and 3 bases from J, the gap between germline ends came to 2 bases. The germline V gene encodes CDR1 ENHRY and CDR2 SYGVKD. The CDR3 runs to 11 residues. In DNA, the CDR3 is TGTGCCATCAGTGCTACAGATACGCAGTATTTT. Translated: CAISATDTQYF.

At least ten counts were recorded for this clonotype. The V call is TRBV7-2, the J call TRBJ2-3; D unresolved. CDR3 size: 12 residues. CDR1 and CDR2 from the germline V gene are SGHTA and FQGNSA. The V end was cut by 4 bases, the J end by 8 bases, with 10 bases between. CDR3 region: CASSSPSGTQYF. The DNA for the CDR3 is TGTGCCAGCAGCTCCCCTTCCGGTACGCAGTATTTT.

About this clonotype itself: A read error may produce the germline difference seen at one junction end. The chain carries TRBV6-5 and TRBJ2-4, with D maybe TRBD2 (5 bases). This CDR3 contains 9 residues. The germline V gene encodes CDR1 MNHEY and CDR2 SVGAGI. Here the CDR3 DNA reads TGTGCCCCCGAGGGCGGTCCGGACTTC. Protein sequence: CAPEGGPDF.

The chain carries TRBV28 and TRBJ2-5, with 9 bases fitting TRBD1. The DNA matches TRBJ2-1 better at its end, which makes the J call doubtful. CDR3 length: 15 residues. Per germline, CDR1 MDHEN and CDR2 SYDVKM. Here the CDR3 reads CASGVHTQGAETQFF. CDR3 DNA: TGTGCCAGCGGGGTCCACACACAGGGGGCGGAGACCCAGTTCTTC.

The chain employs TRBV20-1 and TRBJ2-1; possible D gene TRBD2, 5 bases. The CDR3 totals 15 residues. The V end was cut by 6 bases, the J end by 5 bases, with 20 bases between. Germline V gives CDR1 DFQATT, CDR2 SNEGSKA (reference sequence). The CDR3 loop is CSARDQAGFNNEQFF. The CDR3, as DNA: TGCAGTGCCCGAGATCAGGCGGGCTTTAACAATGAGCAGTTCTTC.

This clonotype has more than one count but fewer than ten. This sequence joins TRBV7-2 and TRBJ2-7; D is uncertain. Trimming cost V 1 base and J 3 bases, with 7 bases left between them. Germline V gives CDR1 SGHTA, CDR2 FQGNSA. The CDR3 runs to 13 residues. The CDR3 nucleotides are TGTGCCAGCAGCTTAGGGCCTCACTACGAGCAGTACTTC. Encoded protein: CASSLGPHYEQYF. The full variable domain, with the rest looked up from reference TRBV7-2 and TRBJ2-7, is GAGVSQSPSNKVTEKGKDVELRCDPISGHTALYWYRQSLGQGLEFLIYFQGNSAPDKSGLPSDRFSAERTGGSVSTLTIQRTQQEDSAVYLCASSLGPHYEQYFGPGTRLTVT.

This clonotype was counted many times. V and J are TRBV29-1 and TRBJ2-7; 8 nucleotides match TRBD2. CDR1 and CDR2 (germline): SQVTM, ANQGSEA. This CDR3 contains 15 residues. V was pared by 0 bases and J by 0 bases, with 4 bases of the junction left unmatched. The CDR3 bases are TGCAGCGTTGAAGACCATAGCGGGGCCTCCTACGAGCAGTACTTC. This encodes CSVEDHSGASYEQYF.

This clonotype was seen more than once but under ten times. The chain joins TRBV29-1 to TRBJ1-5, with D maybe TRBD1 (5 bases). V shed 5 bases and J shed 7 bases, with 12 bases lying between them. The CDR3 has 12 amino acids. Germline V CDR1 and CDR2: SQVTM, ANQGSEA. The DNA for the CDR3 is TGCAGCGTTTCCGAGGGGAACCAGCCCCAGCATTTT. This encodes CSVSEGNQPQHF.

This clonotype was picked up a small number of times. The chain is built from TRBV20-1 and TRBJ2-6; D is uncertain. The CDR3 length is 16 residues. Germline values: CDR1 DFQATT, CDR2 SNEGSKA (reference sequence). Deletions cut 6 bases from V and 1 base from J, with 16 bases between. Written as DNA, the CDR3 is TGCAGTGCCCATGGGCGGCCAAAATCTGGGGCCAACGTCCTGACTTTC. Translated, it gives CSAHGRPKSGANVLTF.

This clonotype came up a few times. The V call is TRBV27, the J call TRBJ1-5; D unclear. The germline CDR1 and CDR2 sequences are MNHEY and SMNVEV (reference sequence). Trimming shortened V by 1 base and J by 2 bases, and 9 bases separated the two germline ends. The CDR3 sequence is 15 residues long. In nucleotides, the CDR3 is TGTGCCAGCAGTTTATGGAGGGAGGGCAATCAGCCCCAGCATTTT. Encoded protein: CASSLWREGNQPQHF.

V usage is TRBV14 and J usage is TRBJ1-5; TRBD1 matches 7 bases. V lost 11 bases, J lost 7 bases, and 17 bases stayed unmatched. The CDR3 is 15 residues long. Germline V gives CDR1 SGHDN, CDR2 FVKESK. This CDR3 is CADGTGTADEQPQHF. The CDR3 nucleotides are TGTGCCGACGGAACCGGGACAGCGGACGAACAGCCCCAGCATTTT.

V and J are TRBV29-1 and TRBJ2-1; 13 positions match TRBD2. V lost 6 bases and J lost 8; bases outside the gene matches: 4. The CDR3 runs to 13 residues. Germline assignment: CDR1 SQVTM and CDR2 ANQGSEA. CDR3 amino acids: CSVRLAGGYEQFF. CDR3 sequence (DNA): TGCAGCGTGAGACTAGCGGGGGGATATGAGCAGTTCTTC.

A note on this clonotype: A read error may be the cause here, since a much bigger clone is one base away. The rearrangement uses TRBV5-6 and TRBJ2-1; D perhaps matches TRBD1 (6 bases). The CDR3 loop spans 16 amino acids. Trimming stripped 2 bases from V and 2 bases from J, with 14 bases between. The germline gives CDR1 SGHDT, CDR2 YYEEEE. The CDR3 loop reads CASSFAGAGAYNEQFF. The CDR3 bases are TGTGCCAGCAGCTTCGCCGGGGCAGGGGCCTACAATGAGCAGTTCTTC.